These T cell receptor beta chains were read from a single sample in a study of technical replicates of blood from a handful of donors. Sequenced by immunoSEQ multiplex PCR; TCRdb stores in-frame clones only, minus some. The data hold 70,000 to 85,000 clones, with roughly 95% observed a single time. The sample was T cells isolated from PBMCs. These receptors all stem from a human donor in good health. CDR3s include the opening cysteine and the closing phenylalanine or tryptophan. D genes are given only for firm matches.

TRBJ1-1 TRBV5-4 NA CASSAELNTEAFF TGTGCCAGCAGCGCAGAACTGAACACTGAAGCTTTCTTT
TRBJ1-1 TRBV30 NA CAWTLQGNTEAFF TGTGCCTGGACTTTACAGGGGAACACTGAAGCTTTCTTT
TRBJ2-7 TRBV5-1 NA CASSPTGAYEQYF TGCGCCAGCAGCCCCACCGGGGCCTACGAGCAGTACTTC
TRBJ1-1 TRBV19 NA CASSDRGNTEAFF TGTGCCAGTAGTGACCGGGGAAACACTGAAGCTTTCTTT
TRBJ1-6 TRBV5-6 TRBD1 CASSSRTGSSPLHF TGTGCCAGCAGCTCCCGGACAGGGAGTTCACCCCTCCACTTT
TRBJ2-4 TRBV28 NA CASSLPEGVNIQYF TGTGCCAGCAGTTTGCCAGAGGGGGTAAACATTCAGTACTTC
TRBJ2-7 TRBV6-1 NA CASMLRGALYEQYF TGTGCCAGCATGCTTCGGGGGGCTCTATACGAGCAGTACTTC
TRBJ1-2 TRBV5-1 TRBD1 CASSVAVGQGYGYTF TGCGCCAGCAGCGTAGCGGTCGGACAGGGGTATGGCTACACCTTC
TRBJ2-1 TRBV5-1 TRBD1 CASSLSGQGQFF TGCGCCAGCAGCTTGTCGGGACAGGGTCAGTTCTTC
TRBJ2-1 TRBV11-2 TRBD2 CASSSGLAAYNEQFF TGTGCCAGCAGCTCCGGACTAGCGGCTTACAATGAGCAGTTCTTC
TRBJ2-2 TRBV7-3 NA CASSLKSVWVGTTNTGELFF TGTGCCAGCAGCTTAAAATCGGTGTGGGTAGGGACAACGAACACCGGGGAGCTGTTTTTT
TRBJ2-2 TRBV27 NA CASRELLGELFF TGTGCCAGCAGGGAGTTGTTGGGGGAGCTGTTTTTT
TRBJ2-1 TRBV4-1 TRBD1 CASSLQDRGSYNEQFF TGCGCCAGCAGCCTTCAGGACAGGGGTTCCTACAATGAGCAGTTCTTC
TRBJ2-5 TRBV7-7 NA CASSSIMREETQYF TGTGCCAGCAGCTCTATCATGAGGGAAGAGACCCAGTACTTC
TRBJ2-7 TRBV7-2 TRBD2 CASSYLAGIHEQYF TGTGCCAGCAGCTACCTAGCGGGGATTCACGAGCAGTACTTC